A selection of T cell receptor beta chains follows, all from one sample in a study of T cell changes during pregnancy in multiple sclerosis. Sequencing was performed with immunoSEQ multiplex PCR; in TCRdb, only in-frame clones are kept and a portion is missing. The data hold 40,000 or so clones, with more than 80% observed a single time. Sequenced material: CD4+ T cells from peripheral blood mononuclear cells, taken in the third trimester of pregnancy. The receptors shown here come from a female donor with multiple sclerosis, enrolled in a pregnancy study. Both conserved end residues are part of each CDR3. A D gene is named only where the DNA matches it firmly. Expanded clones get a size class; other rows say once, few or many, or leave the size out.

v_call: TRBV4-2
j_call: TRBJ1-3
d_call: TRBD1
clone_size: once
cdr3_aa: CASSQSQGSSGNTIYF
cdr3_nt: TGTGCCAGCAGCCAATCACAGGGGAGCTCTGGAAACACCATATATTTT

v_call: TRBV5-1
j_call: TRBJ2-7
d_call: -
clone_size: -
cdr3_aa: CASSLRAELYEQYF
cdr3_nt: TGCGCCAGCAGCTTAAGAGCGGAGCTCTACGAGCAGTACTTC

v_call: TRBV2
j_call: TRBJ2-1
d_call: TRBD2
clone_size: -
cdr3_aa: CASSVGGSSHNEQFF
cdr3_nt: TGTGCCAGCAGTGTGGGCGGGAGTAGCCACAATGAGCAGTTCTTC

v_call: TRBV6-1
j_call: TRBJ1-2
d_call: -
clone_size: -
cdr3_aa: CASGGGPMEYGYTF
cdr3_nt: TGTGCGAGCGGGGGGGGGCCGATGGAGTATGGCTACACCTTC

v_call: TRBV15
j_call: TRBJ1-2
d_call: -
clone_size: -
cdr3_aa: CATSRVRSGYTF
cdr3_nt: TGTGCCACCAGCAGAGTGAGAAGTGGCTACACCTTC

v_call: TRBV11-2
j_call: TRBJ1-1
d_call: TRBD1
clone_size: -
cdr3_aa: CASSLLFTGQGTEAFF
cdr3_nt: TGTGCCAGCAGCCTCCTTTTTACGGGACAGGGGACTGAAGCTTTCTTT

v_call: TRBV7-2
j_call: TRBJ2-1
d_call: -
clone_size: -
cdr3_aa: CASSSTRATYNEQFF
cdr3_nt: TGTGCCAGCAGCTCGACTCGAGCAACCTACAATGAGCAGTTCTTC

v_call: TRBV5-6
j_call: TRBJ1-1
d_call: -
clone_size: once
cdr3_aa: CASNHGGDNTEAFF
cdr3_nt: TGTGCCAGCAACCATGGGGGGGACAACACTGAAGCTTTCTTT

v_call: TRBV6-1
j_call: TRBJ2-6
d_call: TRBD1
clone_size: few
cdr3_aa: CASRSGGSGANVLTF
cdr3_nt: TGTGCCAGCAGATCAGGGGGCTCTGGGGCCAACGTCCTGACTTTC

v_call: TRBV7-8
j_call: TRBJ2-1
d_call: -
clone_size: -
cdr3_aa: CASSPDGVEQFF
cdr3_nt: TGTGCCAGCAGTCCGGACGGGGTGGAGCAGTTCTTC

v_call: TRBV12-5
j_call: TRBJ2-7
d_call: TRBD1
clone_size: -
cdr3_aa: CASGQTGSYEQYF
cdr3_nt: TGTGCTAGTGGTCAGACAGGGTCCTACGAGCAGTACTTC

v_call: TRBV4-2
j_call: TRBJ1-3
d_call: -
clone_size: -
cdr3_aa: CASSQETVTRSGNTIYF
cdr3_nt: TGTGCCAGCAGCCAAGAGACAGTAACACGCTCTGGAAACACCATATATTTT

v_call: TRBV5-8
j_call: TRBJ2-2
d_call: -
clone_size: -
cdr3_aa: CASSLFGLTGELFF
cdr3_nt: TGTGCCAGCAGCTTGTTCGGACTCACCGGGGAGCTGTTTTTT

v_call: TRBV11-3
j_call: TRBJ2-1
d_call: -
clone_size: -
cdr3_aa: CASSLDGTWNEQFF
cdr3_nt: TGTGCCAGCAGCTTAGACGGGACTTGGAATGAGCAGTTCTTC

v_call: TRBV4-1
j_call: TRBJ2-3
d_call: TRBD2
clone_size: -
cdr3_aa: CASSRIKRGWSTDTQYF
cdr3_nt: TGCGCCAGCAGCCGGATAAAGCGGGGATGGAGCACAGATACGCAGTATTTT

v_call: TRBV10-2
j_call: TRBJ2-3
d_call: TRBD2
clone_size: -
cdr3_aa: CASRLAGGSTDTQYF
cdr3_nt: TGCGCCAGCAGACTAGCGGGAGGTAGCACAGATACGCAGTATTTT

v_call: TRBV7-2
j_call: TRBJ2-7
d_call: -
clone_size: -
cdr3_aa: CASSLALSPGDGYEQYF
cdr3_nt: TGTGCCAGCAGCTTAGCCCTATCTCCGGGAGACGGGTACGAGCAGTACTTC

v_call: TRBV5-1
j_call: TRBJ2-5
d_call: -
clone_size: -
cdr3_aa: CASSLVEGQETQYF
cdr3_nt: TGCGCCAGCAGCTTGGTGGAGGGTCAAGAGACCCAGTACTTC

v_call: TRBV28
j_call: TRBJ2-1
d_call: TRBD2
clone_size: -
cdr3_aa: CASSLVAGNEQFF
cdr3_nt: TGTGCCAGCAGTTTGGTAGCGGGGAATGAGCAGTTCTTC

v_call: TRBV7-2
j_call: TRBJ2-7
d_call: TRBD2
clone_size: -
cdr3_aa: CASSRSGAPYEQYF
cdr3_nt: TGTGCCAGCAGCCGTAGCGGGGCACCCTACGAGCAGTACTTC

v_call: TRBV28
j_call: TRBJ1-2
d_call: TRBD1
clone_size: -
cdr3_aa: CASSYPGQVYGYTF
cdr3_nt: TGTGCCAGCAGTTACCCGGGACAGGTCTATGGCTACACCTTC

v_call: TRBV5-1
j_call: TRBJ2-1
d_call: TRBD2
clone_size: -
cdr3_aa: CASSAGTSRIYNEQFF
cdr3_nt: TGCGCCAGCAGCGCCGGGACTAGCCGGATTTACAATGAGCAGTTCTTC

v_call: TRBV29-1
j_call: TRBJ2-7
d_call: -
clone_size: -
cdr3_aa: CSVEGGRSYEQYF
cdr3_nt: TGCAGCGTTGAAGGGGGCAGGTCCTACGAGCAGTACTTC

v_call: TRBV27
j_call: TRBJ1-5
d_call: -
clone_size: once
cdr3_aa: CASSYTSPRNQPQHF
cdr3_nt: TGTGCCAGCAGTTATACTTCCCCCAGGAATCAGCCCCAGCATTTT

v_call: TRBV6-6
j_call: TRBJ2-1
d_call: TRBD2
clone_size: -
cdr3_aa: CASSTAGLAGGEQFF
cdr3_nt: TGTGCCAGCAGCACCGCGGGACTAGCGGGGGGTGAGCAGTTCTTC

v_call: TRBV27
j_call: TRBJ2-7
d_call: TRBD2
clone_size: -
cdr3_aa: CASNRSEPMEGGGTYEQYF
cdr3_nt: TGTGCCAGCAACCGATCGGAACCCATGGAGGGCGGGGGGACCTACGAGCAGTACTTC

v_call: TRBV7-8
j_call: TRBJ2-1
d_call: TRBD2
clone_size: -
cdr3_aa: CASSLRLAGGTDNEQFF
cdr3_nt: TGTGCCAGCAGCTTAAGGCTAGCGGGAGGTACTGACAATGAGCAGTTCTTC

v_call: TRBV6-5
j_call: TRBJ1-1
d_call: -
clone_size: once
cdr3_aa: CASSYSGRAMNTEAFF
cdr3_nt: TGTGCCAGCAGTTACTCGGGCAGGGCCATGAACACTGAAGCTTTCTTT

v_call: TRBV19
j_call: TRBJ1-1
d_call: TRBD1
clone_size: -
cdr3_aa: CASSTLGTALLNTEAFF
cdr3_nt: TGTGCCAGTAGTACCCTTGGGACAGCCCTTCTTAACACTGAAGCTTTCTTT

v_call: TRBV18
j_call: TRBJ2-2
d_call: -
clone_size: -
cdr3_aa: CASSRQSANTGELFF
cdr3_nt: TGTGCCAGCTCAAGACAGTCCGCGAACACCGGGGAGCTGTTTTTT

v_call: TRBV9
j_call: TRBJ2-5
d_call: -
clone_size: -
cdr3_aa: CASSVGSGQETQYF
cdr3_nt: TGTGCCAGCAGCGTAGGATCAGGTCAAGAGACCCAGTACTTC

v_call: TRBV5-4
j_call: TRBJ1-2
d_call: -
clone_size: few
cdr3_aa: CASSLQAGGYTF
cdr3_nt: TGTGCCAGCAGCTTACAGGCTGGGGGCTACACCTTC

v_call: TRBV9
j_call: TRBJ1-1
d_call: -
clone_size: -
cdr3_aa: CASSVSSGTEAFF
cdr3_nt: TGTGCCAGCAGCGTGTCCAGCGGGACTGAAGCTTTCTTT

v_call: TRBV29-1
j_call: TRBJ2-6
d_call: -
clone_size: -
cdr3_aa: CSFWKQGRSETNVLTF
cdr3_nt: TGCAGCTTCTGGAAACAGGGTCGCTCTGAAACCAACGTCCTGACTTTC

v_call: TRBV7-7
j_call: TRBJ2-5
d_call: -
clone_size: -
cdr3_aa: CASSLGQGPQTQYF
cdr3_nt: TGTGCCAGCAGCTTGGGCCAGGGTCCACAGACCCAGTACTTC

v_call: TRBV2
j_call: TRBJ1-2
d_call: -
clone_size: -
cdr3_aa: CASRRDTYGYTF
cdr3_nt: TGTGCCAGCCGCCGGGACACCTATGGCTACACCTTC

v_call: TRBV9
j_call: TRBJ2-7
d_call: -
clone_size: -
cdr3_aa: CASSVGAGNSYEQYF
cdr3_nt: TGTGCCAGCAGCGTAGGCGCAGGAAACTCCTACGAGCAGTACTTC

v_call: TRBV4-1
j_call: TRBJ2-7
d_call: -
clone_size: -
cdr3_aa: CASSQDPNRVSEQYF
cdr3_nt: TGCGCCAGCAGCCAAGATCCCAACAGGGTGTCCGAGCAGTACTTC

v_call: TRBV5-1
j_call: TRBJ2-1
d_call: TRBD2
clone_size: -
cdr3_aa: CASHRSSGTYNEQFF
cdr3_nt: TGCGCCAGCCACCGATCCAGCGGGACCTACAATGAGCAGTTCTTC

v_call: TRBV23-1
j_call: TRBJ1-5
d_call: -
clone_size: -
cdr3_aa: CASSQTSQAEVNQPQHF
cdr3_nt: TGCGCCAGCAGTCAGACTTCACAGGCCGAGGTCAATCAGCCCCAGCATTTT

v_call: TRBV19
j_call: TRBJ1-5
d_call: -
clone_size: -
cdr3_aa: CASSLRDSNQPQHF
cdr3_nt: TGTGCCAGTAGTCTCCGGGACTCCAATCAGCCCCAGCATTTT

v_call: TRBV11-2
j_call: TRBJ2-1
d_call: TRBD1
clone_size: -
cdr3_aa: CASSSYRGREDVSYNEQFF
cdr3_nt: TGTGCCAGCAGCTCCTACAGGGGCCGGGAAGACGTGTCCTACAATGAGCAGTTCTTC

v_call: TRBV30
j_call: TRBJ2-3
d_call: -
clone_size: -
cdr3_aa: CAWSGGLSTDTQYF
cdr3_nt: TGTGCCTGGAGTGGGGGACTTAGCACAGATACGCAGTATTTT

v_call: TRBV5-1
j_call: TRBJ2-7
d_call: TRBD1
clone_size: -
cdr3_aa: CASSSRQGYEQYF
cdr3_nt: TGCGCCAGCAGCTCACGACAGGGCTACGAGCAGTACTTC

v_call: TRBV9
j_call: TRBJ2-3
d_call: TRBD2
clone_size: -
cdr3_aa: CASSPGLAGDLFTDTQYF
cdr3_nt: TGTGCCAGCAGCCCGGGACTAGCGGGAGACCTCTTCACAGATACGCAGTATTTT

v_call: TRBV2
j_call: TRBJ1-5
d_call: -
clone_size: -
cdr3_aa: CASSPDRKNQPQHF
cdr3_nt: TGTGCCAGCAGCCCAGACAGGAAAAATCAGCCCCAGCATTTT

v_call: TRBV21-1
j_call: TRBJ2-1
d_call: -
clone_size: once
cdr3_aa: CASSARQGNEQFF
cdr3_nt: TGTGCCAGCAGCGCCCGACAGGGCAATGAGCAGTTCTTC

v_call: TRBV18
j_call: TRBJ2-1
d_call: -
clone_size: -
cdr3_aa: CASSYSESFYNEQFF
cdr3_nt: TGTGCCAGCTCATACTCGGAGTCCTTCTACAATGAGCAGTTCTTC

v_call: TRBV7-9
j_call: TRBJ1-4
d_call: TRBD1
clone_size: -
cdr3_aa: CASSVDRGGEKLFF
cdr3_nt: TGTGCCAGCAGCGTAGACAGGGGTGGAGAAAAACTGTTTTTT

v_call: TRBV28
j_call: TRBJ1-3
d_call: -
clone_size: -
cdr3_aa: CASSLPSGSGNTIYF
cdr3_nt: TGTGCCAGCAGTTTACCTTCAGGCTCTGGAAACACCATATATTTT

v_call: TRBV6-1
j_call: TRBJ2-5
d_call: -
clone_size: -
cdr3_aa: CASSVPRPGLSGETQYF
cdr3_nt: TGTGCCAGCAGTGTCCCCCGTCCAGGGTTATCTGGAGAGACCCAGTACTTC

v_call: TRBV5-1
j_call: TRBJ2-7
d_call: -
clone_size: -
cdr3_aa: CASSIDSSFPEQYF
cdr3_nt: TGCGCCAGCAGTATAGATAGCTCCTTCCCCGAGCAGTACTTC